This T cell receptor beta chain originates from a study of blood T cell repertoires in COVID-19. The wider study: COVID-19 samples, acute and convalescent, were from the United States, Italy and Spain. In each case, the material was cDNA or gDNA derived from T cells, B-cell-depleted T cells, or PBMCs.

Concerning this clone: The identical CDR3 is also encoded by other nucleotide sequences in the sample.

As processed by the authors: Nucleated cell counts were estimated from reference gene primer amplification. Method: immunoSEQ multiplex PCR; TCRdb's copy keeps in-frame clones and lacks some. V and J calls and clone size come straight from that table; D and trimming were deduced from the DNA. The sample lists 650,000 to 800,000 clones, approximately 90% occurring once. V lost 5 bases and J lost 2, with 12 bases in between. CDR3 length: 14 residues. The germline CDR1 and CDR2 sequences are MDHEN and SYDVKM. This receptor was identified in a woman aged 18-29 years with acute or convalescent COVID-19. The sequencing input was peripheral blood. This rearrangement joins TRBV28 to TRBJ1-1; D possibly corresponds to TRBD1 (6 bases). The CDR3 loop reads CASSPWTANTEAFF. The CDR3 DNA reads as TGTGCCAGCAGTCCTTGGACAGCTAACACTGAAGCTTTCTTT. Complete variable domain (other parts from reference TRBV28 and TRBJ1-1): DVKVTQSSRYLVKRTGEKVFLECVQDMDHENMFWYRQDPGLGLRLIYFSYDVKMKEKGDIPEGYSVSREKKERFSLILESASTNQTSMYLCASSPWTANTEAFFGQGTRLTVV.